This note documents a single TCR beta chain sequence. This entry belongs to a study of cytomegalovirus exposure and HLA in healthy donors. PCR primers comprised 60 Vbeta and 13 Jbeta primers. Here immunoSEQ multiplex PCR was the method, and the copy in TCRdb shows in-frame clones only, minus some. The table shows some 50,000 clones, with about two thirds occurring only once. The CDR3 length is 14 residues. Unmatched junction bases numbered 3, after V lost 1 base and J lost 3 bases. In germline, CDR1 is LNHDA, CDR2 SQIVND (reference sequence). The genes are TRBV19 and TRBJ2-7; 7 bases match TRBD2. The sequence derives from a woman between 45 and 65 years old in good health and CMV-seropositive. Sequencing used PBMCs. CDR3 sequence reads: CASSIGLALYEQYF. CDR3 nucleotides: TGTGCCAGTAGTATAGGACTAGCACTCTACGAGCAGTACTTC.